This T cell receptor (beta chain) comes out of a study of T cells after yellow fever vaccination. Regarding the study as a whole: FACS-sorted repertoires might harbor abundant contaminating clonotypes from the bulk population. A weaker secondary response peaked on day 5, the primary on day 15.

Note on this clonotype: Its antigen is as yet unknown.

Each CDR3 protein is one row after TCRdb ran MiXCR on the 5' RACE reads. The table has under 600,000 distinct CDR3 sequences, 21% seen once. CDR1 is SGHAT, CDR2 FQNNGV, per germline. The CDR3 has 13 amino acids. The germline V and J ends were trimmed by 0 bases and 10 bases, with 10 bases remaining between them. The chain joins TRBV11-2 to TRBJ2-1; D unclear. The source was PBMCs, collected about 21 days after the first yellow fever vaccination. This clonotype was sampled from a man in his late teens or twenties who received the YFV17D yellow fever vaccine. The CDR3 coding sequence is TGTGCCAGCAGCTTAGAACCCGGGTTGGAGCAGTTCTTC. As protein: CASSLEPGLEQFF.